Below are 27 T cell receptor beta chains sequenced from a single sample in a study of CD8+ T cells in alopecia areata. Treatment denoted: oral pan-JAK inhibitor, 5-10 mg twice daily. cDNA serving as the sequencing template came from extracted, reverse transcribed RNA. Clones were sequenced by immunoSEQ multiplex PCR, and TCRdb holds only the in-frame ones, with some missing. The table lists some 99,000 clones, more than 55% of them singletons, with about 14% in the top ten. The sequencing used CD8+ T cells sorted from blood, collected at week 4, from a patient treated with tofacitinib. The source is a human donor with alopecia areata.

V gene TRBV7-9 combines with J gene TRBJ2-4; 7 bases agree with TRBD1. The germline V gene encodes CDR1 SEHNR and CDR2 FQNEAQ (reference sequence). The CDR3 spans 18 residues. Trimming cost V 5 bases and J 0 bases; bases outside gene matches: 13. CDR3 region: CASSLGSGQKLAKNIQYF. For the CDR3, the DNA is TGTGCCAGCAGCCTAGGTTCGGGACAGAAACTAGCCAAAAACATTCAGTACTTC.

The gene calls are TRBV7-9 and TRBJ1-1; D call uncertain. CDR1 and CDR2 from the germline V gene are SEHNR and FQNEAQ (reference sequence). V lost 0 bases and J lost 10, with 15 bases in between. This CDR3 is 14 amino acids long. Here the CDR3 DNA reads TGTGCCAGCAGCTTAGCCCCGGACCGTCGGGGAGCTTTCTTT. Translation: CASSLAPDRRGAFF.

The CDR3 is CASSQVESASGANVLTF. CDR3 DNA: TGCGCCAGCAGCCAAGTCGAAAGCGCCTCTGGGGCCAACGTCCTGACTTTC. The chain uses TRBV4-3 and TRBJ2-6; no reliable D call. This CDR3 comprises 17 residues. The germline V and J ends were trimmed by 1 base and 0 bases, with 10 bases remaining between them. Germline CDR1 reads LGHNA; CDR2 reads YSLEER.

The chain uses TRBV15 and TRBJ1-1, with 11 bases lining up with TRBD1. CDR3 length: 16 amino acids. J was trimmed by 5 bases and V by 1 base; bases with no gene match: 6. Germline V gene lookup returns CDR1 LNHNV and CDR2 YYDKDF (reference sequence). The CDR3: CATSRGRTGGATEAFF. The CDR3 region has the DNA TGTGCCACCAGCAGAGGAAGGACAGGGGGCGCGACTGAAGCTTTCTTT.

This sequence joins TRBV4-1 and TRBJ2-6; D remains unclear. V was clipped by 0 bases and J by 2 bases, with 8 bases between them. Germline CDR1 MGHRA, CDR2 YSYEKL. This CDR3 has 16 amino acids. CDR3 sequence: CASSQDAVPGANVLTF. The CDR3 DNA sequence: TGCGCCAGCAGCCAAGATGCGGTTCCTGGGGCCAACGTCCTGACTTTC.

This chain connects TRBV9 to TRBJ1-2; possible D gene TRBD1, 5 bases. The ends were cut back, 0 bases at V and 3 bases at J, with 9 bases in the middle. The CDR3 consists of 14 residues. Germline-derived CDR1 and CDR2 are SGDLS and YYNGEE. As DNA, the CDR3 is TGTGCCAGCAGCGTAGTAGCGGGGGACTATGGCTACACCTTC. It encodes CASSVVAGDYGYTF.

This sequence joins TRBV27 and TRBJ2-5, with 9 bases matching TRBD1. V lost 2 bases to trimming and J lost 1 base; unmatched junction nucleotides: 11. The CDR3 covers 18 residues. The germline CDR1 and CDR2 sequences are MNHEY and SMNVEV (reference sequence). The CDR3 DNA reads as TGTGCCAGCAGTTTACTAGGACGGGACAGGGAGGGCCAAGAGACCCAGTACTTC. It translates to CASSLLGRDREGQETQYF.

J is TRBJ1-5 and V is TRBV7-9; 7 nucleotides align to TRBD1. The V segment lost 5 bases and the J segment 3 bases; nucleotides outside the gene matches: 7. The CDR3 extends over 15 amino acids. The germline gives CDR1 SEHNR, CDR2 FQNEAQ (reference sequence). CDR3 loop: CASSPETGYNQPQHF. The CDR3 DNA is TGTGCCAGCAGCCCGGAGACAGGGTACAATCAGCCCCAGCATTTT. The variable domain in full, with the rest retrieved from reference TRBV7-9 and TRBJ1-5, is DTGVSQNPRHKITKRGQNVTFRCDPISEHNRLYWYRQTLGQGPEFLTYFQNEAQLEKSRLLSDRFSAERPKGSFSTLEIQRTEQGDSAMYLCASSPETGYNQPQHFGDGTRLSIL.

CDR3 residues: CASSFYGAGARTEAFF. In DNA form, the CDR3 reads TGCGCCAGCAGCTTTTATGGTGCGGGGGCGCGCACTGAAGCTTTCTTT. The V and J genes are TRBV5-1 and TRBJ1-1; possibly TRBD1 for D (6 bases). The CDR3 is made up of 16 amino acids. The V and J ends lost 2 bases and 4 bases respectively, with 18 bases between them. Germline CDR1 is SGHRS and CDR2 is YFSETQ.

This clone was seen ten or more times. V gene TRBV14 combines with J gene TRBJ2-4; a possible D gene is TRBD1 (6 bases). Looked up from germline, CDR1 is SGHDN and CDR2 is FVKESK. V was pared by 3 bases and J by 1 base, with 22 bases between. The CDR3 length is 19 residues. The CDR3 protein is CASSQPRDTLAVAKNIQYF. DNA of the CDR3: TGTGCCAGCAGCCAGCCCCGGGACACCCTAGCCGTGGCCAAAAACATTCAGTACTTC.

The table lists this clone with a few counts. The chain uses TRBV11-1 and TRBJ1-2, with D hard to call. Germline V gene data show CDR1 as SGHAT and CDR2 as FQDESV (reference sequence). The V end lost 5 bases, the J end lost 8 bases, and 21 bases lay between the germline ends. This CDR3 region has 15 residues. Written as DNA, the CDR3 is TGTGCCAGCAGCCCCCCGGCCGCCGGGGTTGAGGGCTACACCTTC. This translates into CASSPPAAGVEGYTF.

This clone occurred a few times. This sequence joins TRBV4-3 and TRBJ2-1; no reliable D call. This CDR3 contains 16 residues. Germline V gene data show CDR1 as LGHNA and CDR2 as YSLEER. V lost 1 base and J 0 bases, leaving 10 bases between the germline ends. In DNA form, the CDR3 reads TGCGCCAGCAGCCAAGGGTCGGGCGGCTCCTACAATGAGCAGTTCTTC. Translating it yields CASSQGSGGSYNEQFF.

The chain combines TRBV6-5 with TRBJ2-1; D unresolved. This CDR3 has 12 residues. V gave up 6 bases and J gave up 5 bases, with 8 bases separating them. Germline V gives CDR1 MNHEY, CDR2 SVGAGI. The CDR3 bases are TGTGCCAGCAGCTGGGGAAACAATGAGCAGTTCTTC. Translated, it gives CASSWGNNEQFF.

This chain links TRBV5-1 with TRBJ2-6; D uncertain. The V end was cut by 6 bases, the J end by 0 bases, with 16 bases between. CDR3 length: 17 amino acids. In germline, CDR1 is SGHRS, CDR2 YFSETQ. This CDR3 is CASTHPGSASGANVLTF. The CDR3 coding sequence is TGCGCCAGCACGCACCCCGGGTCCGCCTCTGGGGCCAACGTCCTGACTTTC.

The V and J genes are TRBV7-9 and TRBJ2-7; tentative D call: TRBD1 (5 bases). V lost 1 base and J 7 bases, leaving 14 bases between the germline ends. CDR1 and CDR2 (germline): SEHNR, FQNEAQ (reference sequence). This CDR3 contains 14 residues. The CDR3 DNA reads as TGTGCCAGCAGCTTAGGCCAGGGTTCGCGGGAGCAGTACTTC. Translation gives CASSLGQGSREQYF.

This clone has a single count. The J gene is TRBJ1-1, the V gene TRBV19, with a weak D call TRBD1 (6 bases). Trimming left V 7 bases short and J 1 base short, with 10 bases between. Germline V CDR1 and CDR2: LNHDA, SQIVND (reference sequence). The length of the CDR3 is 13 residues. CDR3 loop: CASIIQGNTEAFF. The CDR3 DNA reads TGTGCCAGTATCATACAGGGGAACACTGAAGCTTTCTTT.

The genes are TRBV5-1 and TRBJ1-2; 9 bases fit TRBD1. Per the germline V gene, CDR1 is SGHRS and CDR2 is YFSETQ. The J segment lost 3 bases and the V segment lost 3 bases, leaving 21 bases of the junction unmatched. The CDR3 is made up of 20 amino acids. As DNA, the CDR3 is TGCGCCAGCAGCTCCCACCCATTGACAGGGGGTATTTCGGAAGACTATGGCTACACCTTC. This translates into CASSSHPLTGGISEDYGYTF.

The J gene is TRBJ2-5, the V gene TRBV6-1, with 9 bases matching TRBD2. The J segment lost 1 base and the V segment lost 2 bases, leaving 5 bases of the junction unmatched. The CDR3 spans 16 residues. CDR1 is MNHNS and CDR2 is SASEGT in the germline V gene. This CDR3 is CASSERRLAVQETQYF. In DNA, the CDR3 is TGTGCCAGCAGTGAACGAAGACTAGCGGTCCAAGAGACCCAGTACTTC.

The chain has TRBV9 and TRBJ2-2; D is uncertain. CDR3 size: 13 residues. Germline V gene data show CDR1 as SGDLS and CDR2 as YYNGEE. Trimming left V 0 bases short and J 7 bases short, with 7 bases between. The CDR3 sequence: CASSVDGSGELFF. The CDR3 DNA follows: TGTGCCAGCAGCGTAGACGGTAGCGGGGAGCTGTTTTTT. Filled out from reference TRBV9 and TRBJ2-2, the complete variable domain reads DSGVTQTPKHLITATGQRVTLRCSPRSGDLSVYWYQQSLDQGLQFLIQYYNGEERAKGNILERFSAQQFPDLHSELNLSSLELGDSALYFCASSVDGSGELFFGEGSRLTVL.

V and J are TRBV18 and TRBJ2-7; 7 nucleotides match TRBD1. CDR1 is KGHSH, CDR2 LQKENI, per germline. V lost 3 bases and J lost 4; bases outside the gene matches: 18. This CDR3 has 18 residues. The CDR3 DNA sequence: TGTGCCAGCTCACCCCCTTCCTACGACAGGGCTGCCATATACGAGCAGTACTTC. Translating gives CASSPPSYDRAAIYEQYF.

For the CDR3, the DNA is TGTGCCAGCAGCTTAGATTGGCTAGGGCGAGAATCCTCCTACGAGCAGTACTTC. Translating it yields CASSLDWLGRESSYEQYF. This chain joins TRBV7-9 and TRBJ2-7; no clear D. The V and J ends lost 1 base and 0 bases respectively, with 19 bases between them. Germline V gene lookup returns CDR1 SEHNR and CDR2 FQNEAQ (reference sequence). CDR3 length: 18 amino acids.

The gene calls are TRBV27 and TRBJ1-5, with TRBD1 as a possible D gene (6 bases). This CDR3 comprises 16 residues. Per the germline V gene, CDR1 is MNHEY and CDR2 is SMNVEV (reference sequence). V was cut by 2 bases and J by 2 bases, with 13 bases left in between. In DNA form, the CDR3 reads TGTGCCAGCAGTTTAGGAGGGACACCGGGCAATCAGCCCCAGCATTTT. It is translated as CASSLGGTPGNQPQHF.

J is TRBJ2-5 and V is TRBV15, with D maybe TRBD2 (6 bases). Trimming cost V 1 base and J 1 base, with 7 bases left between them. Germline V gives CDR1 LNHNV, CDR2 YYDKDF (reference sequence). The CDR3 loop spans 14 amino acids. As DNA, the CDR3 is TGTGCCACCAGCAGAGCCGGGGGCCAAGAGACCCAGTACTTC. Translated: CATSRAGGQETQYF.

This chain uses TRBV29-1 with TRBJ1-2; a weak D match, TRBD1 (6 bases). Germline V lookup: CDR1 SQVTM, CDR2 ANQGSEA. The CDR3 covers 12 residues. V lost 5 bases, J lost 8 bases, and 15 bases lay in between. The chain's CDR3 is CSVPFWDTGYTF. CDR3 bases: TGCAGCGTTCCCTTTTGGGACACAGGCTACACCTTC.

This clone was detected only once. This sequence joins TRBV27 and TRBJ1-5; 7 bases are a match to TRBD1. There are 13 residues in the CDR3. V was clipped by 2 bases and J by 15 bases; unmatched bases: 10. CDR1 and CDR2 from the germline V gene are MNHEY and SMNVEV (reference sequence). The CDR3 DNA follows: TGTGCCAGCAGTTTAACCGGGGACAGCGGGGTGCATTTT. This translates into CASSLTGDSGVHF.

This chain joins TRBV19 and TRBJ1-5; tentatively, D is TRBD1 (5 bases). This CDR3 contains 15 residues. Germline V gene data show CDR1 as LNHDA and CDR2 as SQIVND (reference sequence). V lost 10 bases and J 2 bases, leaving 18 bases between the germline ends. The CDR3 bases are TGTGCCACTTCCCAGGGCGTCTCAGGCAATCAGCCCCAGCATTTT. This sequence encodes CATSQGVSGNQPQHF.

CDR3 sequence reads: CASRPLTGGDYGYTF. DNA for the CDR3: TGTGCCAGCAGACCTCTGACAGGGGGCGACTATGGCTACACCTTC. This chain uses TRBV5-6 with TRBJ1-2; TRBD1 agrees at 10 bases. Unmatched junction bases numbered 7, after V lost 5 bases and J lost 3 bases. This CDR3 region has 15 residues. CDR1 is SGHDT and CDR2 is YYEEEE in the germline V gene.